This is a list of T cell receptor beta chains from one sample in a study of blood T cell repertoires in COVID-19. The repertoire was sequenced with immunoSEQ multiplex PCR; TCRdb's copy has only in-frame clones and lacks some. The table has nearly 55,000 clones, about three quarters seen once. What was sequenced was peripheral blood. Source of these receptors: a human donor with active or convalescent COVID-19. The donor label of this sample is uncertain. The CDR3 runs from the conserved cysteine through the conserved F or W. D genes are given only for firm matches. Rows give clone size only sometimes, using once, few, many, or a class for an expanded clone.

V gene	clone size	J gene	D gene	CDR3 DNA	CDR3 protein
TRBV25-1	once	TRBJ2-5	TRBD1	TGTGCCAGCAGTGAATATCCGGCAGGGGGAGAGACCCAGTACTTC	CASSEYPAGGETQYF
TRBV29-1	.	TRBJ2-3	.	TGCAGCGTTGATCGTCCGCAGGGGACAGATACGCAGTATTTT	CSVDRPQGTDTQYF
TRBV6-1	.	TRBJ2-1	TRBD2	TGTGCCAGCAGTGTGACTAGCGGGAGGGCCGACGCCTACAATGAGCAGTTCTTC	CASSVTSGRADAYNEQFF
TRBV7-2	few	TRBJ1-1	.	TGTGCCAGCAGCTACAGGATTAACACTGAAGCTTTCTTT	CASSYRINTEAFF
TRBV28	.	TRBJ2-2	.	TGTGCCAGCAGCCGTTTGAGTACCGGGGAGCTGTTTTTT	CASSRLSTGELFF
TRBV24-1	.	TRBJ2-1	TRBD2	TGTGCCACCAGTGATTGGGACTACTTCGAGCAGTTCTTC	CATSDWDYFEQFF
TRBV6-5	.	TRBJ2-7	TRBD1	TGTGCCAGCAGACCCGGACAGGGGGCGGGCGAGCAGTACTTC	CASRPGQGAGEQYF
TRBV15	.	TRBJ2-5	TRBD2	TGTGCCACCAGCGCAGGGAGGGGGACCCAGTACTTC	CATSAGRGTQYF
TRBV5-1	.	TRBJ1-1	.	TGCGCCAGCAGCTTGGACAGGTCGAACACTGAAGCTTTCTTT	CASSLDRSNTEAFF
TRBV20-1	.	TRBJ1-6	TRBD1	TGCAGTGCTAGTCAGGGGGCGCCCCCCTATAATTCACCCCTCCACTTT	CSASQGAPPYNSPLHF
TRBV11-3	few	TRBJ2-1	.	TGTGCCAGCAGCTTAGAAAGTACCACCCTCGGGTTCTACAATGAGCAGTTCTTC	CASSLESTTLGFYNEQFF
TRBV6-6	.	TRBJ2-1	TRBD2	TGTGCCAGCAGTTACACTGGGGAGGGTGAGCAGTTCTTC	CASSYTGEGEQFF
TRBV28	.	TRBJ2-1	TRBD2	TGTGCCAGCGGGACTAGCGGCTACAATGAGCAGTTCTTC	CASGTSGYNEQFF
TRBV7-2	.	TRBJ2-4	.	TGTGTCAGCAGCTTAAGCTACGGCGGAAACATTCAGTACTTC	CVSSLSYGGNIQYF
TRBV9	few	TRBJ1-2	.	TGTGCCAGCAGCCCCTCGGGGGAGTATGGCTACACCTTC	CASSPSGEYGYTF
TRBV4-1	.	TRBJ1-5	TRBD1	TGCGCCAGCAGCCAAGCCCTACAGGGGGCAAGGTGGGGCAATCAGCCCCAGCATTTT	CASSQALQGARWGNQPQHF
TRBV28	.	TRBJ1-2	TRBD1	TGTGCCAGCAGTGCGCCCGGGACAGGGGGCCGTGCTGGCTACACCTTC	CASSAPGTGGRAGYTF
TRBV18	.	TRBJ1-3	.	TGTGCCAGCTCACCACGGGGGGGCGGGGTCTCTGGAAACACCATATATTTT	CASSPRGGGVSGNTIYF
TRBV13	.	TRBJ1-1	TRBD1	TGTGCCAGCAGCTTAGGAGGGGGCGACACTGAAGCTTTCTTT	CASSLGGGDTEAFF
TRBV4-1	.	TRBJ2-7	TRBD2	TGCGCCAGCAGCCAACAGCGGGATAGGTACGAGCAGTACTTC	CASSQQRDRYEQYF
TRBV6-5	.	TRBJ2-5	TRBD1	TGTGCCACCACAGGGGGCGCTTTTAGGACCCAGTACTTC	CATTGGAFRTQYF
TRBV3-1/TRBV3-2	.	TRBJ2-5	TRBD2	TGTGCCAGCAGCCAGGAACGACTAGCGGGGCACCAAGAGACCCAGTACTTC	CASSQERLAGHQETQYF
TRBV9	few	TRBJ1-4	.	TGTGCCAGCAGCGTAGGGCAGGGAAGGGAAAAACTGTTTTTT	CASSVGQGREKLFF
TRBV4-2	medium-sized	TRBJ2-7	TRBD2	TGTGCCAGCAGCCCTGGGACTAGCGGGAGTCTCGCCTACGAGCAGTACTTC	CASSPGTSGSLAYEQYF
TRBV2	.	TRBJ1-6	TRBD1	TGTGCCAGCAGAAGCCAGGACAGGGGGAACAATTCACCCCTCCACTTT	CASRSQDRGNNSPLHF
TRBV7-3	.	TRBJ2-1	.	TGTGCCAGGGGTTCGGGGTTAGGAGCGGGCCTATACAATGAGCAGTTCTTC	CARGSGLGAGLYNEQFF
TRBV12-5	once	TRBJ2-3	TRBD1	TGTGCTAGTGGATCAGGGGGTACGCAGTATTTT	CASGSGGTQYF
TRBV14	.	TRBJ2-7	TRBD2	TGTGCCAGCAGCCCGACTAGCGGGAGTAGCTACGAGCAGTACTTC	CASSPTSGSSYEQYF
TRBV19	.	TRBJ2-3	.	TGTGCCAGTAGTATAGGTCCCAGGGGGGAGACAGATACGCAGTATTTT	CASSIGPRGETDTQYF
TRBV7-2	.	TRBJ1-2	.	TGTGCCAGCAGCTTAGGGGGGGGACCCTATGGCTACACCTTC	CASSLGGGPYGYTF
TRBV10-3	.	TRBJ2-1	.	TGTGCCATCAGTGCGGGATGGTCCTACAATGAGCAGTTCTTC	CAISAGWSYNEQFF
TRBV18	.	TRBJ1-2	.	TGTGCCAGCTCACCACGGGAGACCCGGGGGGCGGACGGCGGCTACACCTTC	CASSPRETRGADGGYTF
TRBV7-8	.	TRBJ1-2	TRBD1	TGTGCCAGCAGCTTTGGACAGGGGAACTATGGCTACACCTTC	CASSFGQGNYGYTF
TRBV5-1	.	TRBJ2-7	TRBD1	TGCGCCAGCAGCCTTGGGACAGGGAGATCCTACGAGCAGTACTTC	CASSLGTGRSYEQYF
TRBV6-2/TRBV6-3	.	TRBJ1-2	.	TGTGCCAGCAGTTACGGGACATATGGCTACACCTTC	CASSYGTYGYTF
TRBV28	.	TRBJ2-7	.	TGTGCCAGCAGTTTATCGGGGACTGTTTACGAGCAGTACTTC	CASSLSGTVYEQYF
TRBV24-1	few	TRBJ1-1	.	TGTGCCACCAGTGACCCCACAGGTTTCAGGGCTTTCTTT	CATSDPTGFRAFF
TRBV10-2	.	TRBJ2-7	TRBD2	TGCGCCAGCAGTGAGTCGAATCTGGCGGGGGTTGAGCAGTACTTC	CASSESNLAGVEQYF
TRBV3-1/TRBV3-2	.	TRBJ2-7	TRBD2	TGTGCCAACCTCCTAGCGGGGGGGGTCTACGAGCAGTACTTC	CANLLAGGVYEQYF
TRBV30	.	TRBJ1-4	.	TGTGCCTGGAGAACAGGAGGGCCCATAACAACTAATGAAAAACTGTTTTTT	CAWRTGGPITTNEKLFF
TRBV9	.	TRBJ2-3	.	TGTGCCAGCAGCGTTCTAGCGCAAGAAACAGATACGCAGTATTTT	CASSVLAQETDTQYF
TRBV10-1	once	TRBJ2-7	TRBD1	TGCGCCAGCAGTGAGTCGACAGCAGGGGGCGAGCAGTACTTC	CASSESTAGGEQYF